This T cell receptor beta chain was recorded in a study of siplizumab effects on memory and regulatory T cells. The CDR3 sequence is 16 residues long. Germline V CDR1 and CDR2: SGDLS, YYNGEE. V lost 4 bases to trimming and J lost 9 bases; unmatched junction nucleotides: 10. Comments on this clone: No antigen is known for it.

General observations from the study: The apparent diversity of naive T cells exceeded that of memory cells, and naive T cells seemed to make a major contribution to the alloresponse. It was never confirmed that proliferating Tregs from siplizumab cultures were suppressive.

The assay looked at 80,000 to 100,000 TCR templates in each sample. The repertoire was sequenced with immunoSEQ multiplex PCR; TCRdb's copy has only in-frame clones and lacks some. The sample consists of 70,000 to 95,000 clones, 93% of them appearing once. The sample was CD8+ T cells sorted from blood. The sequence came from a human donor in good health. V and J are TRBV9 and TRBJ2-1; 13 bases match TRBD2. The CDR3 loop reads CASSRTSGSVSGEQFF. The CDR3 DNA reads TGTGCCAGCAGCCGGACTAGCGGGAGCGTATCCGGTGAGCAGTTCTTC.